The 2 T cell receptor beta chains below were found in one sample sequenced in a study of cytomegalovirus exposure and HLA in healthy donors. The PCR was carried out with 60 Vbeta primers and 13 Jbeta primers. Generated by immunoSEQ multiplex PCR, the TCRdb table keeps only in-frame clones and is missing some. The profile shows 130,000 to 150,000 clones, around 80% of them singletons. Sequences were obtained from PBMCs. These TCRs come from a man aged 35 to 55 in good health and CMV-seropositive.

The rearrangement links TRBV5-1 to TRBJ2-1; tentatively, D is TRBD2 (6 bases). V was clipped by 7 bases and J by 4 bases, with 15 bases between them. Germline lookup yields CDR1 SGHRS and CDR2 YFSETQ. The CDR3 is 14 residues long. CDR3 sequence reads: CASALEGLYNEQFF. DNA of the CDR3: TGCGCCAGCGCTCTTGAGGGACTTTACAATGAGCAGTTCTTC. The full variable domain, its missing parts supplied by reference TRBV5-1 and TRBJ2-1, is KAGVTQTPRYLIKTRGQQVTLSCSPISGHRSVSWYQQTPGQGLQFLFEYFSETQRNKGNFPGRFSGRQFSNSRSEMNVSTLELGDSALYLCASALEGLYNEQFFGPGTRLTVL.

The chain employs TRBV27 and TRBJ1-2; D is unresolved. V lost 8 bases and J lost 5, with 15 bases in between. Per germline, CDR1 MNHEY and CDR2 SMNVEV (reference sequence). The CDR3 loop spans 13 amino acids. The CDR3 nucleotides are TGTGCCAGCTCAGAGAGGGTTACATATGGCTACACCTTC. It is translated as CASSERVTYGYTF.